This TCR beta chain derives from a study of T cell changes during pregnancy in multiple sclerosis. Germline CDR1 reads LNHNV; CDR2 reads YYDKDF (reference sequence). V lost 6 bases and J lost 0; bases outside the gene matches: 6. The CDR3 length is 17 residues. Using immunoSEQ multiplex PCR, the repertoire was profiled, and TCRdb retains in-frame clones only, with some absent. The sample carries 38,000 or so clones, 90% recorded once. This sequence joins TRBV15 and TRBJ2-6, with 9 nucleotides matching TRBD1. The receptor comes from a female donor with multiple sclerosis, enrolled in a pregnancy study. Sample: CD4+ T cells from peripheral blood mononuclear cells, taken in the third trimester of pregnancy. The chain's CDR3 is CATRIGTGSSGANVLTF. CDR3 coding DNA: TGTGCCACCAGAATTGGGACAGGGAGCTCTGGGGCCAACGTCCTGACTTTC.